This entry features one T cell receptor (beta chain) sequence. Its antigen is not identified. It was with a sample-barcoded 5' primer and a J-beta primer mix that a second PCR of about 7 to 12 cycles was run. Carrying 12 random nucleotides, a template-switch adaptor labeled each individual cDNA molecule. MiXCR was run by TCRdb on the 5' RACE reads, yielding one entry per CDR3 protein. The sample has over 600,000 distinct CDR3 sequences; roughly three fifths are singletons. This sample is part of a study of blood T cells in healthy people across ages. Findings and limits, study-wide: Donors of long life had a larger count of naive CD4+ cells and greater diversity than aged donors. A strong correlation was found between TCR beta diversity and the percentage of naive T cells. With age, beta diversity per million T cells declined roughly linearly, significantly by 30 to 50.

CDR3 length equals 16 residues. V shed 0 bases and J shed 4 bases, with 16 bases lying between them. The germline gives CDR1 SGDLS, CDR2 YYNGEE. Material for sequencing was blood. The receptor was derived from a man aged 40-55 years in good health. V and J are TRBV9 and TRBJ1-1; tentative D call: TRBD1 (6 bases). CDR3 DNA: TGTGCCAGCAGCGTAGACCGTCGGGGGCTTGGCACTGAAGCTTTCTTT. Residues: CASSVDRRGLGTEAFF. The entire variable domain, with the rest obtained from reference TRBV9 and TRBJ1-1, is as follows: DSGVTQTPKHLITATGQRVTLRCSPRSGDLSVYWYQQSLDQGLQFLIQYYNGEERAKGNILERFSAQQFPDLHSELNLSSLELGDSALYFCASSVDRRGLGTEAFFGQGTRLTVV.